This T cell receptor beta chain was sequenced in a study of cytomegalovirus exposure and HLA in healthy donors. Whole-study context: Genotyping of hundreds of donors showed that 80% to 85% belonged to the Caucasian-associated ancestry cluster.

PCR was performed using 60 Vbeta and 13 Jbeta primers. In the authors' methods: The authors later counted about 80 million unique TCR beta chains, some 10 million of them shared. Here immunoSEQ multiplex PCR was the method, and the copy in TCRdb shows in-frame clones only, minus some. For V, J and clone size, that table is used; D and trimming come from the DNA. Here the sample spans approximately 150,000 clones, around 80% being singletons. Of note for this clone: The target antigen is unknown.

Regarding the study as a whole: Across donors, most TCRs were seen rarely, yet some public ones were widespread. Available immune exposure information covered CMV serostatus only.

The V gene end was trimmed by 6 bases and the J gene end by 0 bases; junction bases not matched to a gene: 3. This CDR3 contains 13 residues. Germline CDR1 SQVTM, CDR2 ANQGSEA. Source material: PBMCs. This TCR was recovered from a man younger than 30 in good health and CMV-seronegative. The chain recombines TRBV29-1 with TRBJ1-2, with 8 bases matching TRBD1. In DNA, the CDR3 is TGCAGCGTCGCCAGGGGGCCTAACTATGGCTACACCTTC. Translated, it gives CSVARGPNYGYTF.